This TCR beta chain was observed in a study of T cells in Graves' hyperthyroidism and ophthalmopathy. The CDR3 regions of TCR beta were amplified from RNA transcripts. With the HTBI primer set, the TCR CDR3 went through a first round of RT-PCR. TCRdb passed the multiplex PCR reads through MiXCR, listing each CDR3 protein once. The sample has approximately 530,000 distinct CDR3 sequences, 15% to 20% seen once. The sequenced sample was blood. This sequence was found in a middle-aged man with Graves' ophthalmopathy.

The CDR3 coding sequence is TGTGCCAGCAGCTCGGGACCCCAGGGCACTGAAGCTTTCTTT. This encodes CASSSGPQGTEAFF. The chain combines TRBV11-3 with TRBJ1-1; possibly TRBD1 for D (5 bases). CDR1 and CDR2 (germline): SGHNT, YENEEA. The length of the CDR3 is 14 residues. Trimming took 4 bases from V and 4 from J, leaving 13 bases between them.